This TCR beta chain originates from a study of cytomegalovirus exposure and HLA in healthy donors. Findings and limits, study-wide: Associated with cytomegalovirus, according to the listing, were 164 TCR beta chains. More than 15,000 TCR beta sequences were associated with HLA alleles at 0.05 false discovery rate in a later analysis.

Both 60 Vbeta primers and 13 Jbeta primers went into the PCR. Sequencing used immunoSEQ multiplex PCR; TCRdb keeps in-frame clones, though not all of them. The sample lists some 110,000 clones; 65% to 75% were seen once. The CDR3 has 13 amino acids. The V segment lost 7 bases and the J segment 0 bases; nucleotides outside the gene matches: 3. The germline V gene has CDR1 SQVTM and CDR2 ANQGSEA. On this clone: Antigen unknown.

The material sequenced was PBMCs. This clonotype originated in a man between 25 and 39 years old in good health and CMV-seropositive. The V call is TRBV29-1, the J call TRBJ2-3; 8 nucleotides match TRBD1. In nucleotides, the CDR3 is TGCAGCGCACGACAGGGGAGCACAGATACGCAGTATTTT. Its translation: CSARQGSTDTQYF.